This is a list of T cell receptor beta chains from one sample in a study of cytomegalovirus exposure and HLA in healthy donors. This table comes from immunoSEQ multiplex PCR, and its TCRdb copy is limited to in-frame clones, with some not included. The sample lists roughly 150,000 clones; roughly 74% were seen once. The sample comprised PBMCs. The receptor source for this set is a man between 18 and 35 years old in good health and CMV-seropositive. CDR3s include the opening cysteine and the closing phenylalanine or tryptophan. D genes are given only for firm matches. Clone size is shown for a subset of rows, as once, few, many or a class of expanded clone.

CDR3 DNA	CDR3 protein	D gene	V gene	J gene	clone size
TGTGCCAGCAGTGGCTACGATCAGCCCCAGCATTTT	CASSGYDQPQHF	NA	TRBV6-1	TRBJ1-5	few
TGTGCCAGCAGCCTACAGGGGGCGCGGGATGAGCAGTTCTTC	CASSLQGARDEQFF	TRBD1	TRBV13	TRBJ2-1	NA
TGTGCCAGCTCACTTCGGGGAGGGCAAGAGACCCAGTACTTC	CASSLRGGQETQYF	TRBD2	TRBV18	TRBJ2-5	NA
TGTGCCAGCAGTCGGACAGGTGGACGTGAAAAACTGTTTTTT	CASSRTGGREKLFF	TRBD1	TRBV2	TRBJ1-4	NA
TGTGCCAGCAGTGGGGGACAGGGGGCGATAAACGAGCAGTACTTC	CASSGGQGAINEQYF	TRBD1	TRBV7-9	TRBJ2-7	NA
TGTGCCACCGGCCGTCGGGAGGGCTACACCTTC	CATGRREGYTF	NA	TRBV6-5	TRBJ1-2	NA
TGTGCCAGCAGCGAGCGGGAGTCGGGCACAGATACGCAGTATTTT	CASSERESGTDTQYF	TRBD2	TRBV28	TRBJ2-3	NA
TGTGCCAGCAGTGAAAATAGACGGGGCACTGAAGCTTTCTTT	CASSENRRGTEAFF	NA	TRBV25-1	TRBJ1-1	NA
TGTGCCAGCAGCCCGCGGACAGGGGGGGGATACGAGCAGTACTTC	CASSPRTGGGYEQYF	TRBD1	TRBV11-1	TRBJ2-7	few
TGTGCCACCGCCCAGGGGGGCAGATCGAACACTGAAGCTTTCTTT	CATAQGGRSNTEAFF	TRBD1	TRBV15	TRBJ1-1	NA
TGTGCCTGGAGTGCCGGGACTACGTCCTACGAGCAGTACTTC	CAWSAGTTSYEQYF	TRBD2	TRBV30	TRBJ2-7	NA
TGTGCCAGCAGTACACGACAGGGGGCTGATGAGCAGTTCTTC	CASSTRQGADEQFF	TRBD1	TRBV28	TRBJ2-1	NA
TGTGCCAGCAGCTTGGACCCAGCGGACTCCTACGAGCAGTACTTC	CASSLDPADSYEQYF	NA	TRBV5-5	TRBJ2-7	NA
TGTGCCGGGAGGAGCGGGAGGGTCACCGGGGAGCTGTTTTTT	CAGRSGRVTGELFF	TRBD2	TRBV6-1	TRBJ2-2	NA
TGTGCCAGCAGTTCACGTTCCCGACCGGAGTACGAGCAGTACTTC	CASSSRSRPEYEQYF	NA	TRBV28	TRBJ2-7	once
TGCGCCTCCCAAGGGGACCTAGCGAGCACAGATACGCAGTATTTT	CASQGDLASTDTQYF	NA	TRBV5-1	TRBJ2-3	NA
TGTGCCAGCAGGGCCCCCAGGGCCTACGAGCAGTACTTC	CASRAPRAYEQYF	NA	TRBV21-1	TRBJ2-7	once
TGTGCCAGCAGCACAGAAATGAACACTGAAGCTTTCTTT	CASSTEMNTEAFF	NA	TRBV5-4	TRBJ1-1	NA
TGTGCCAGCAGTGAGGGGGGTTACTACAATGAGCAGTTCTTC	CASSEGGYYNEQFF	NA	TRBV6-1	TRBJ2-1	NA
TGCGCCAGCAGTATCGGACAGGGGAGCTACGAGCAGTACTTC	CASSIGQGSYEQYF	TRBD1	TRBV4-1	TRBJ2-7	NA
TGTGCCAGCAGCTTAATGACTAGCGGGACCCCAGACAATGAGCAGTTCTTC	CASSLMTSGTPDNEQFF	TRBD2	TRBV7-8	TRBJ2-1	few
TGCAGCGTTGAGTTAGCTAACTATGGCTACACCTTC	CSVELANYGYTF	NA	TRBV29-1	TRBJ1-2	few
TGTGCCAGCAACCTCGGAGGTGAGCAGTACTTC	CASNLGGEQYF	NA	TRBV28	TRBJ2-5	NA
TGTGCCAGCAGCCAAGCCCCGAGTATAGATACGCAGTATTTT	CASSQAPSIDTQYF	NA	TRBV7-2	TRBJ2-3	NA